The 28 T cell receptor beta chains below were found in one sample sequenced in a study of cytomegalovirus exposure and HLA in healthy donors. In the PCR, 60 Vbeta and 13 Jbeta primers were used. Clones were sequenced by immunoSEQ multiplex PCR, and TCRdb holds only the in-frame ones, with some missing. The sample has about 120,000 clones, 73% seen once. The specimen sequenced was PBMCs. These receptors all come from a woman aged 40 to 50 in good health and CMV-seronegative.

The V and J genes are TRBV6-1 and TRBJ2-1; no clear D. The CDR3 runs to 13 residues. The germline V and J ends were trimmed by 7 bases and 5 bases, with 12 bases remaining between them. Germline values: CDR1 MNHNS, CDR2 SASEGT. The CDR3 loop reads CASTLKRDNEQFF. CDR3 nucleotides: TGTGCCAGCACCCTTAAACGGGACAATGAGCAGTTCTTC.

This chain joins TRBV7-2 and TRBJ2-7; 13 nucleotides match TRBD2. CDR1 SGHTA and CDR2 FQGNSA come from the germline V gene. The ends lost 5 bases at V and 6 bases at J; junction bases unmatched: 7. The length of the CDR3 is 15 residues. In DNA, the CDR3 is TGTGCCAGCAGCAAAACCGGGACTAGCGGGACCGAGCAGTACTTC. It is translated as CASSKTGTSGTEQYF. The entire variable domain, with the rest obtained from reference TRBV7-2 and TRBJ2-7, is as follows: GAGVSQSPSNKVTEKGKDVELRCDPISGHTALYWYRQSLGQGLEFLIYFQGNSAPDKSGLPSDRFSAERTGGSVSTLTIQRTQQEDSAVYLCASSKTGTSGTEQYFGPGTRLTVT.

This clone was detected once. The CDR3 protein is CAWGRGISGNTIYF. The DNA for the CDR3 is TGTGCCTGGGGAAGGGGTATCTCCGGAAACACCATATATTTT. The J gene is TRBJ1-3, the V gene TRBV30, with a weak D call TRBD1 (5 bases). With 5 bases removed from V and 4 bases from J, the gap between germline ends came to 15 bases. The CDR3 consists of 14 residues. The germline CDR1 and CDR2 sequences are GTSNPN and SVGIG (reference sequence).

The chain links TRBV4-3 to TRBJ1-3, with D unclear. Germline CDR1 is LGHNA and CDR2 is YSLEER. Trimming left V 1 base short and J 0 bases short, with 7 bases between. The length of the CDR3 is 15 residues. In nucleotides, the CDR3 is TGCGCCAGCAGCCAAGGCGGGGTCTCTGGAAACACCATATATTTT. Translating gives CASSQGGVSGNTIYF.

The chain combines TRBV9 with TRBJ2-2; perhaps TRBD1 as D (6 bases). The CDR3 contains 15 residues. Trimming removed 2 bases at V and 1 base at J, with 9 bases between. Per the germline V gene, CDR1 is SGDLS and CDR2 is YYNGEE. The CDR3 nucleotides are TGTGCCAGCAGCGTGGGACACCAGAACACCGGGGAGCTGTTTTTT. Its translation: CASSVGHQNTGELFF.

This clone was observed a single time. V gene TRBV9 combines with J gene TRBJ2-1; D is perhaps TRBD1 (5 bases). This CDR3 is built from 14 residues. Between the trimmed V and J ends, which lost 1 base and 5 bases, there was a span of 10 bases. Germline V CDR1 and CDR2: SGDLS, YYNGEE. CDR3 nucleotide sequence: TGTGCCAGCAGCGTATTAGGACAAAACAATGAGCAGTTCTTC. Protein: CASSVLGQNNEQFF. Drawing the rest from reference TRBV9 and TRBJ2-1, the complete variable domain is DSGVTQTPKHLITATGQRVTLRCSPRSGDLSVYWYQQSLDQGLQFLIQYYNGEERAKGNILERFSAQQFPDLHSELNLSSLELGDSALYFCASSVLGQNNEQFFGPGTRLTVL.

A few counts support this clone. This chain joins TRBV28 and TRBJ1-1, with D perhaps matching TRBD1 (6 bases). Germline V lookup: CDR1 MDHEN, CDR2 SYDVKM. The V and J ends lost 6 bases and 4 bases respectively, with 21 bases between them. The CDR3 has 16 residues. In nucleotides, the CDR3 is TGTGCCAGCAGCCCCAGCTCACAGGGCCGGCTCACTGAAGCTTTCTTT. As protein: CASSPSSQGRLTEAFF.

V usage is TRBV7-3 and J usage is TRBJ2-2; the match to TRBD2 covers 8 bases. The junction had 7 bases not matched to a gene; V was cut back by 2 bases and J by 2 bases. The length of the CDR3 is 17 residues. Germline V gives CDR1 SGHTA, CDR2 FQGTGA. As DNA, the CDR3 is TGTGCCAGCAGCTTAGTACGCGGGGGGACCAACACCGGGGAGCTGTTTTTT. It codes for CASSLVRGGTNTGELFF.

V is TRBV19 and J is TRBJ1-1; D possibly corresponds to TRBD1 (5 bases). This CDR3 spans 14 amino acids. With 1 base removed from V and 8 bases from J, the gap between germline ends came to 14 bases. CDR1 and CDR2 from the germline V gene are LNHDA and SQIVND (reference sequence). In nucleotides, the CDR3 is TGTGCCAGTAGTATAGGCGGGGGTAGTGGCGAAGCTTTCTTT. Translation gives CASSIGGGSGEAFF.

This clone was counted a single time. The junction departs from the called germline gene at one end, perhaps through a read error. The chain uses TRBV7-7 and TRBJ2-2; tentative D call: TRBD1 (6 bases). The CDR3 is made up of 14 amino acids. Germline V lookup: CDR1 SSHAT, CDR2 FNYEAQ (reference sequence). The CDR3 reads CASSSGQNTGELFF. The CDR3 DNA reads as TGTGCTAGCAGCTCGGGACAGAACACCGGGGAGCTGTTTTTT.

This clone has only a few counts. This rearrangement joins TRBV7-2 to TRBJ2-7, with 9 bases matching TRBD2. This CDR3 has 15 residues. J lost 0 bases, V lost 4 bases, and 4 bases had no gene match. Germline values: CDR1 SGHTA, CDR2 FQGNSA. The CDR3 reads CASSSSGDSSYEQYF. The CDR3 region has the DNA TGTGCCAGCAGCTCTAGCGGGGACAGCTCCTACGAGCAGTACTTC.

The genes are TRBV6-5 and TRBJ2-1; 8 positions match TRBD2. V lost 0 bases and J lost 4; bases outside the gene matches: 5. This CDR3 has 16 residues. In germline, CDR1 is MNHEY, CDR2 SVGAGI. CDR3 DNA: TGTGCCAGCAGTTACTCGTCGGGAGGGCGGTACAATGAGCAGTTCTTC. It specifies CASSYSSGGRYNEQFF.

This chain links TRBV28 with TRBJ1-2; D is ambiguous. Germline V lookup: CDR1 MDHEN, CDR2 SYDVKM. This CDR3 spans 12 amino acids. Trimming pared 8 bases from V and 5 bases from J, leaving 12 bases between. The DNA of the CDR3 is TGTGCCAGCCAGTTGGGAGATTATGGCTACACCTTC. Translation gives CASQLGDYGYTF.

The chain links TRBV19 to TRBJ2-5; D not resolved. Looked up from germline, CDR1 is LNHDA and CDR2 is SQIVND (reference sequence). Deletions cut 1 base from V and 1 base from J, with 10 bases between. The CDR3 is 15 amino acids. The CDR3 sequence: CASSIGAQVQETQYF. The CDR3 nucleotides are TGTGCCAGTAGTATAGGGGCCCAGGTCCAAGAGACCCAGTACTTC.

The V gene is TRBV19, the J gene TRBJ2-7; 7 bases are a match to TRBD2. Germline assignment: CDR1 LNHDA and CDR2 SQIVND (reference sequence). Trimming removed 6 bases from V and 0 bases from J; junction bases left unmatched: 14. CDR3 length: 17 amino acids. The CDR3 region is CASSIPPTSSNSYEQYF. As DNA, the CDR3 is TGTGCCAGTAGCATACCCCCGACTAGCAGCAACTCCTACGAGCAGTACTTC.

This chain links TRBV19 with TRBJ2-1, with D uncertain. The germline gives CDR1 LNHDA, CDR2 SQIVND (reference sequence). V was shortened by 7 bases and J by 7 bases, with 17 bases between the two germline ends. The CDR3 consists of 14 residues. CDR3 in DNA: TGTGCCAGTACCCCCGACCCCTGGGCGAATGAGCAGTTCTTC. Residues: CASTPDPWANEQFF. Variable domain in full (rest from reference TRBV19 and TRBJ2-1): DGGITQSPKYLFRKEGQNVTLSCEQNLNHDAMYWYRQDPGQGLRLIYYSQIVNDFQKGDIAEGYSVSREKKESFPLTVTSAQKNPTAFYLCASTPDPWANEQFFGPGTRLTVL.

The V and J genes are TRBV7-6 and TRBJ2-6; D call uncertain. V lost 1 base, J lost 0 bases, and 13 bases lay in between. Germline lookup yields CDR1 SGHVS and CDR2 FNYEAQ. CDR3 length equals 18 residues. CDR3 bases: TGTGCCAGCAGCTTAGGGAGACTCCATGCCTCTGGGGCCAACGTCCTGACTTTC. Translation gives CASSLGRLHASGANVLTF.

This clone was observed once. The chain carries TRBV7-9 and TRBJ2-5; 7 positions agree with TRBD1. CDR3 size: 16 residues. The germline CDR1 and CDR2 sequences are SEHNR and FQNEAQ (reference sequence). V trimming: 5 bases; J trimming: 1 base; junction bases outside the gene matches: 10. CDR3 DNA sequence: TGTGCCAGCAGCCCCAGACAGGGTCCCCTCCAAGAGACCCAGTACTTC. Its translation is CASSPRQGPLQETQYF.

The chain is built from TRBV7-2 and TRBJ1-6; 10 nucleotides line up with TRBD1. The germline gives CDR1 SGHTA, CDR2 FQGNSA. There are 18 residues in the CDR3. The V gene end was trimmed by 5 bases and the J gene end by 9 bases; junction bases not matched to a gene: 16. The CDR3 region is CASSPFSTGQGYPSPLHF. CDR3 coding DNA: TGTGCCAGCAGCCCCTTTTCAACGGGACAGGGGTATCCTTCACCCCTCCACTTT.

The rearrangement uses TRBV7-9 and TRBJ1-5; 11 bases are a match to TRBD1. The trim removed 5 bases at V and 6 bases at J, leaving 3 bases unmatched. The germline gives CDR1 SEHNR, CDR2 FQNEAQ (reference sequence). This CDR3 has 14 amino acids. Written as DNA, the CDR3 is TGTGCCAGCAGCACGGGGACAGGGGGTCAGCCCCAGCATTTT. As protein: CASSTGTGGQPQHF.

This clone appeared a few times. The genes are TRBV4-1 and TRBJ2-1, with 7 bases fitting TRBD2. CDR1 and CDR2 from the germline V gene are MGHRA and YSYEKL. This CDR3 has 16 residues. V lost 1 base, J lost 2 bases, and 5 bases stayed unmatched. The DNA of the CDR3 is TGCGCCAGCAGCCAAGTGGGTCGGGGGGCCTACAATGAGCAGTTCTTC. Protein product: CASSQVGRGAYNEQFF.

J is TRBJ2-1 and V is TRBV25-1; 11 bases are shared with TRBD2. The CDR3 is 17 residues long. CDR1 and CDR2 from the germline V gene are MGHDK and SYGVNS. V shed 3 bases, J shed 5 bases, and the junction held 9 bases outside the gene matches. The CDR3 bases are TGTGCCAGCAGTGACCAGATAGCGGGAGGGCTAGACAATGAGCAGTTCTTC. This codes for CASSDQIAGGLDNEQFF. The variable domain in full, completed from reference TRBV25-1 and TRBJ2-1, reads EADIYQTPRYLVIGTGKKITLECSQTMGHDKMYWYQQDPGMELHLIHYSYGVNSTEKGDLSSESTVSRIRTEHFPLTLESARPSHTSQYLCASSDQIAGGLDNEQFFGPGTRLTVL.

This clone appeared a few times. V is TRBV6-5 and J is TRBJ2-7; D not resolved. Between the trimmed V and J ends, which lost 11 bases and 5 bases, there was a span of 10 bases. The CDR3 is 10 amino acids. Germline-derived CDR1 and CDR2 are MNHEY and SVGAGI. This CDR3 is CALRVHEQYF. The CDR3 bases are TGTGCCCTTCGGGTCCACGAGCAGTACTTC.

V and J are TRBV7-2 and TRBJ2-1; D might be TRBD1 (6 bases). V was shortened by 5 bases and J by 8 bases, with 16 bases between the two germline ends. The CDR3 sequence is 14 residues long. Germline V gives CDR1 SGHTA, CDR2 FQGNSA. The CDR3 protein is CASSPEYRVYEQFF. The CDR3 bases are TGTGCCAGCAGCCCCGAGTACAGGGTCTATGAGCAGTTCTTC. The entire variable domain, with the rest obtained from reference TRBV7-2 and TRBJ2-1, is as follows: GAGVSQSPSNKVTEKGKDVELRCDPISGHTALYWYRQSLGQGLEFLIYFQGNSAPDKSGLPSDRFSAERTGGSVSTLTIQRTQQEDSAVYLCASSPEYRVYEQFFGPGTRLTVL.

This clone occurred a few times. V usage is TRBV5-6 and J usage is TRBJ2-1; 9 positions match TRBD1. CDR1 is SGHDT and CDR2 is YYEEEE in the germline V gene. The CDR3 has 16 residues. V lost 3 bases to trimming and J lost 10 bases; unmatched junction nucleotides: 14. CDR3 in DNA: TGTGCCAGCAGCTCCAATTCCGGGACAGGGCTTGGCGAGCAGTTCTTC. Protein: CASSSNSGTGLGEQFF.

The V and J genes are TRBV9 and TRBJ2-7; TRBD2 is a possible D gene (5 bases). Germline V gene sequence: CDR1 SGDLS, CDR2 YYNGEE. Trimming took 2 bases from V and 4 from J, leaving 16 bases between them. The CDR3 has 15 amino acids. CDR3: CASSVGIIGDYEQYF. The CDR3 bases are TGTGCCAGCAGCGTCGGGATAATCGGGGATTACGAGCAGTACTTC.

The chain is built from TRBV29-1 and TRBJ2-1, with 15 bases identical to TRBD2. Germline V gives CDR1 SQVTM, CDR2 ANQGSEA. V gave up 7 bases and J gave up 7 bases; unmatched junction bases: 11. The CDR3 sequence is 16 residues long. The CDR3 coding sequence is TGCAGCGCCGACGCCCGGACTAGCGGGAGGGGTAATGAGCAGTTCTTC. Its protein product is CSADARTSGRGNEQFF.

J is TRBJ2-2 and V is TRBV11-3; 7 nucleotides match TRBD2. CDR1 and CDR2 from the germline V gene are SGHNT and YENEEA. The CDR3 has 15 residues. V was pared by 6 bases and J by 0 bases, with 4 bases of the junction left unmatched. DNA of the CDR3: TGTGCCAGCAGACCCGGGGGGTCGAACACCGGGGAGCTGTTTTTT. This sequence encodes CASRPGGSNTGELFF.